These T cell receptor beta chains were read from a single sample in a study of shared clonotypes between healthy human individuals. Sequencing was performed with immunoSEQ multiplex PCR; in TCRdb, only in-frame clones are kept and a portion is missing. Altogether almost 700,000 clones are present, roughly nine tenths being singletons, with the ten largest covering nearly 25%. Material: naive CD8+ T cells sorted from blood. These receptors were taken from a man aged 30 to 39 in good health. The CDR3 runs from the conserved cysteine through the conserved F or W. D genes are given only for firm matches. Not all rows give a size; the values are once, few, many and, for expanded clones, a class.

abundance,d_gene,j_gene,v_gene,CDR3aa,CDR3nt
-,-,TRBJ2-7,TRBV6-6,CASRKSPRAYEQYF,TGTGCCAGCAGAAAATCCCCTAGGGCCTACGAGCAGTACTTC
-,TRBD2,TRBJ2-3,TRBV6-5,CASRRLAGGTDTQYF,TGTGCCAGCAGGCGACTAGCGGGAGGCACAGATACGCAGTATTTT
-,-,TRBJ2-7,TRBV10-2,CASSSSYEQYF,TGCGCCAGCTCAAGCTCCTACGAGCAGTACTTC
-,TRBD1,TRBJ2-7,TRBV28,CASSWGTEYEQYF,TGTGCCAGCAGTTGGGGGACAGAATACGAGCAGTACTTC
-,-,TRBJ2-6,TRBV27,CASSSLFSGANVLTF,TGTGCCAGCAGCTCACTGTTCTCTGGGGCCAACGTCCTGACTTTC
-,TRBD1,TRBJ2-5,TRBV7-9,CASKDRVGQETQYF,TGTGCCAGCAAGGACAGGGTAGGACAAGAGACCCAGTACTTC
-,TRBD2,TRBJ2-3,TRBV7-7,CASSPYVAGGSNTQYF,TGTGCTAGCAGCCCCTACGTAGCGGGAGGGTCAAATACGCAGTATTTT
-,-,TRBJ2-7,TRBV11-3,CASSLHGANEQYF,TGTGCCAGCAGCTTACACGGGGCGAACGAGCAGTACTTC
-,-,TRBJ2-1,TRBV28,CASSLPALANEQFF,TGTGCCAGCAGTTTACCAGCCCTGGCAAATGAGCAGTTCTTC
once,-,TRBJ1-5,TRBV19,CASGLFHSNQPQHF,TGTGCCAGTGGCTTGTTCCATAGCAATCAGCCCCAGCATTTT
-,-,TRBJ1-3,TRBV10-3,CAISRDSSGNTIYF,TGTGCCATCAGTAGAGACAGCTCTGGAAACACCATATATTTT
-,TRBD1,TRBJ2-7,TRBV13,CASRPVGTGDYEQYF,TGTGCCAGCAGGCCGGTGGGGACAGGGGATTACGAGCAGTACTTC
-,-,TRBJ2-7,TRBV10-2,CASSVQGTYEQYF,TGCGCCAGCAGTGTTCAGGGTACCTACGAGCAGTACTTC
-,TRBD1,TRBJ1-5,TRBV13,CASSLGQGVQPQHF,TGTGCCAGCAGCCTCGGACAGGGGGTTCAGCCCCAGCATTTT
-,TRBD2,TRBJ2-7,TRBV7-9,CASSSSGGWAYEQYF,TGTGCCAGCAGCTCCTCGGGGGGTTGGGCCTACGAGCAGTACTTC
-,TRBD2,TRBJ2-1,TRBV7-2,CASRTTSAISYNEQFF,TGTGCCAGCAGGACGACTAGCGCAATTTCCTACAATGAGCAGTTCTTC
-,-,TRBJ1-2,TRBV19,CASSLSQGVYTF,TGTGCCAGTAGTCTCTCCCAGGGTGTGTACACCTTC
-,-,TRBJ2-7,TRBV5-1,CASSFRTPYEQYF,TGCGCCAGCAGCTTCAGGACTCCCTACGAGCAGTACTTC
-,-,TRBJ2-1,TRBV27,CASSLVSRNEQFF,TGTGCCAGCAGTTTAGTTAGTAGGAATGAGCAGTTCTTC
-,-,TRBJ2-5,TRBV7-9,CASTHPLGQGIQETQYF,TGTGCCAGCACCCACCCCCTGGGGCAGGGGATCCAAGAGACCCAGTACTTC
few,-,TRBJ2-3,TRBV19,CASRDSYTDTQYF,TGTGCCAGTAGGGACAGTTACACAGATACGCAGTATTTT
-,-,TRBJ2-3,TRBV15,CATSRDWDHTDTQYF,TGTGCCACCAGCAGAGATTGGGACCACACAGATACGCAGTATTTT
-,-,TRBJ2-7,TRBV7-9,CASSSWSDSPYF,TGTGCCAGCAGCTCCTGGTCGGACTCTCCGTACTTC
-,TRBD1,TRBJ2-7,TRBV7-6,CASSPPGQGFYEQYF,TGTGCCAGCAGCCCTCCCGGACAGGGTTTCTACGAGCAGTACTTC
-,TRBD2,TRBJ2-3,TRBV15,CATSTPPGALAGSTDTQYF,TGTGCCACCAGCACCCCCCCGGGCGCACTAGCGGGTAGCACAGATACGCAGTATTTT
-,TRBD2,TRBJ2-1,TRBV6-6,CASSYSLGTSSNEQFF,TGTGCCAGCAGTTACTCGTTAGGGACTAGCAGTAATGAGCAGTTCTTC
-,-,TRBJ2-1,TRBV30,CAWSVGAGLAYNEQFF,TGTGCCTGGAGTGTAGGGGCAGGGCTTGCCTACAATGAGCAGTTCTTC
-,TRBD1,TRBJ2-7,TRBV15,CATSSRDRGWEQYF,TGTGCCACCAGCAGTCGGGACAGGGGCTGGGAGCAGTACTTC
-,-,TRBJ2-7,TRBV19,CASSPREGLSHYEQYF,TGTGCCAGTAGTCCACGGGAAGGGCTTAGCCACTACGAGCAGTACTTC